This T cell receptor beta chain appears in the sequencing data of a study of Graves' ophthalmopathy and Graves' hyperthyroidism. Study background: The authors collected peripheral blood at initial diagnosis, before any treatment.

This clonotype was counted at least ten times. The CDR3 is 15 amino acids. CDR1 and CDR2 from the germline V gene are MDHEN and SYDVKM. Trimming cost V 1 base and J 4 bases, with 13 bases left between them. TCR beta CDR3 amplification used RNA transcripts. HTBI primers served in a first-round RT-PCR, which a second-round multiplex PCR followed. Via MiXCR, TCRdb re-called the multiplex PCR reads, giving one row per CDR3 protein. The repertoire consists of 400,000 or so distinct CDR3 sequences, with approximately 17% occurring once and the leading ten covering approximately 2.4%. The genes are TRBV28 and TRBJ1-1; a weak D match, TRBD1 (5 bases). This receptor was taken from an adult woman with stable Graves' hyperthyroidism. The sequenced sample consisted of peripheral blood. CDR3 in DNA: TGTGCCAGCAGTTTATCCGAGGGGTTCGGCACTGAAGCTTTCTTT. This translates into CASSLSEGFGTEAFF.